This TCR beta chain was documented in a study of T cell changes during pregnancy in multiple sclerosis. Only in-frame clones appear in the TCRdb table, and some are missing; sequencing was by immunoSEQ multiplex PCR. The sample lists about 42,000 clones; more than 90% were seen once. This CDR3 spans 15 amino acids. J gave up 11 bases and V 10 bases, and 18 bases lay outside the gene matches. The germline V gene has CDR1 MDHEN and CDR2 SYDVKM. This chain uses TRBV28 with TRBJ2-3, with 10 bases lining up with TRBD2. The source of this sequence is a female donor in good health, enrolled as a control in a pregnancy study. The material was CD4+ T cells from peripheral blood mononuclear cells, obtained in the second trimester of pregnancy. The CDR3, as DNA: TGTGCCACCACTGTTTCTAGCGGGAGTTTCGGGGGGCAGTATTTT. This gives the protein CATTVSSGSFGGQYF.